Listed below are T cell receptor beta chains from one sample, sequenced in a study of blood T cell repertoires in COVID-19. TCRdb keeps only in-frame clones here, not all; method: immunoSEQ multiplex PCR. Among about 180,000 clones listed, more than 80% were seen once. The sample comprised PBMCs or T cells enriched from blood (not recorded which). These receptors were taken from a man between 35 and 55 years old who had recovered from COVID-19. CDR3s include the opening cysteine and the closing phenylalanine or tryptophan. The D gene is left open where the match is weak. The size of a clone is reported for some rows only, either as once, few or many, or as a class for expanded clones.

CDR3	DNA	V	J	size	D
CSATGQGGNTIYF	TGCAGCGCTACAGGGCAGGGTGGAAACACCATATATTTT	TRBV29-1	TRBJ1-3	few	-
CSASRTSGNNEQFF	TGCAGTGCTAGTAGGACTAGCGGAAACAATGAGCAGTTCTTC	TRBV20-1	TRBJ2-1	-	TRBD2
CASSQDSGIYNEQFF	TGTGCCAGCAGCCAAGATTCGGGGATCTACAATGAGCAGTTCTTC	TRBV3-1/TRBV3-2	TRBJ2-1	-	-
CASSLGQSETQYF	TGTGCCAGCAGCTTAGGGCAGTCCGAGACCCAGTACTTC	TRBV11-2	TRBJ2-5	-	-
CASSVEGQGRNTIYF	TGTGCCAGCAGCGTAGAAGGACAGGGGAGAAACACCATATATTTT	TRBV9	TRBJ1-3	-	TRBD1
CASSDSYTEAFF	TGTGCCAGCAGTGATAGCTACACTGAAGCTTTCTTT	TRBV25-1	TRBJ1-1	-	-
CASSLALRSANTGELFF	TGTGCCAGCAGCTTAGCGCTCCGGTCCGCGAACACCGGGGAGCTGTTTTTT	TRBV7-9	TRBJ2-2	-	-
CASSAGVPTYEQYF	TGTGCCAGTAGCGCAGGGGTTCCCACCTACGAGCAGTACTTC	TRBV19	TRBJ2-7	many	-
CASSRLGGVGYTF	TGTGCCAGCAGTAGGCTAGGGGGGGTTGGCTACACCTTC	TRBV27	TRBJ1-2	-	-
CSVRSATNEKLFF	TGCAGCGTACGGAGTGCAACTAATGAAAAACTGTTTTTT	TRBV29-1	TRBJ1-4	-	-
CASSPGTGLNQSQHF	TGTGCCAGCTCACCCGGGACAGGGTTGAATCAGTCCCAGCATTTT	TRBV18	TRBJ1-5	-	TRBD1
CAWMGDRVIHTQYF	TGTGCCTGGATGGGGGACAGGGTGATACATACGCAGTATTTT	TRBV30	TRBJ2-3	-	TRBD1
CASSSYGPGGGTGAFF	TGTGCCAGCAGCTCATACGGGCCCGGAGGAGGGACCGGTGCTTTCTTT	TRBV7-3	TRBJ1-1	-	-
CASSLGTRRTDTQYF	TGTGCCAGCAGCTTGGGGACTAGACGCACAGATACGCAGTATTTT	TRBV11-2	TRBJ2-3	-	TRBD2
CASSERRWGGRRLSNQPQHF	TGTGCCAGCAGTGAACGGCGATGGGGGGGGCGCCGGTTGAGCAATCAGCCCCAGCATTTT	TRBV2	TRBJ1-5	-	-
CASSVSLRDRAPGYGYTF	TGTGCCAGCAGCGTTTCTCTAAGGGACAGGGCTCCTGGGTATGGCTACACCTTC	TRBV9	TRBJ1-2	-	TRBD1
CASSPTGGGTQYF	TGTGCCAGCAGCCCGACAGGGGGAGGTACGCAGTATTTT	TRBV11-3	TRBJ2-3	-	TRBD1
CASSFKEDGADTQYF	TGTGCCAGCAGTTTTAAGGAGGACGGGGCAGATACGCAGTATTTT	TRBV28	TRBJ2-3	-	-
CACRSTTHYGYTF	TGTGCCTGCAGATCGACAACCCACTATGGCTACACCTTC	TRBV30	TRBJ1-2	-	-
CSARRNGEQFF	TGCAGTGCCAGACGAAACGGTGAGCAGTTCTTC	TRBV20-1	TRBJ2-1	-	-
CASSFGLAGTYEQYF	TGTGCCAGCAGTTTCGGTCTAGCGGGGACCTACGAGCAGTACTTC	TRBV27	TRBJ2-7	-	TRBD2
CASSDQGWFDTEAFF	TGCGCCAGCAGCGACCAGGGATGGTTTGACACTGAAGCTTTCTTT	TRBV5-1	TRBJ1-1	-	-
CASRSVGGSAGELFF	TGTGCCAGCAGGTCGGTCGGGGGGAGCGCCGGGGAGCTGTTTTTT	TRBV4-2	TRBJ2-2	-	TRBD2
CASSPTGTGNEKLFF	TGTGCCAGCAGCCCGACGGGGACAGGGAATGAAAAACTGTTTTTT	TRBV5-4	TRBJ1-4	-	TRBD1
CASSLHRDGYTF	TGTGCCAGCAGTCTTCACAGGGATGGCTACACCTTC	TRBV25-1	TRBJ1-2	once	-
CASSPTFRDRASYEQYF	TGTGCCAGCAGCCCAACCTTCCGGGACAGGGCGTCCTACGAGCAGTACTTC	TRBV28	TRBJ2-7	-	TRBD1
CASSQRDSTEAFF	TGTGCCAGCAGCCAGAGGGACTCCACTGAAGCTTTCTTT	TRBV9	TRBJ1-1	-	-
CASSRIGTGTPYEQYF	TGCGCCAGCAGCCGCATAGGGACAGGGACACCCTACGAGCAGTACTTC	TRBV4-1	TRBJ2-7	-	TRBD1
CASSILTGNYGYTF	TGTGCCAGTAGTATTTTGACAGGCAACTATGGCTACACCTTC	TRBV19	TRBJ1-2	-	-
CASSIKNGYEQYF	TGTGCCAGTAGTATAAAGAACGGCTACGAGCAGTACTTC	TRBV19	TRBJ2-7	-	-
CASSLGTSGYSYNEQFF	TGCGCCAGCAGCTTGGGGACTAGCGGATACTCCTACAATGAGCAGTTCTTC	TRBV5-1	TRBJ2-1	-	TRBD2
CASRTGGMDTGELFF	TGTGCCAGCAGAACAGGGGGTATGGACACCGGGGAGCTGTTTTTT	TRBV11-3	TRBJ2-2	-	TRBD1
CSVVVGGDEKLFF	TGCAGCGTTGTAGTCGGGGGAGATGAAAAACTGTTTTTT	TRBV29-1	TRBJ1-4	-	-
CASTAINRQETQYF	TGTGCCAGCACCGCTATTAACAGACAAGAGACCCAGTACTTC	TRBV6-5	TRBJ2-5	-	-
CASSQDDPQGARNIQYF	TGTGCCAGCAGCCAAGATGATCCCCAGGGGGCGAGGAACATTCAGTACTTC	TRBV4-2	TRBJ2-4	-	TRBD1